This entry features one T cell receptor beta chain sequence. The antigen is undetermined. The entry originates in a study of T cell responses to AZD1222 COVID-19 vaccine. Method: immunoSEQ multiplex PCR; TCRdb's copy keeps in-frame clones and lacks some. The data contain fewer than 250,000 clones, about 93% of them seen just once; the ten biggest clones take up around 1%. Overall study findings and caveats: Repertoire collection took place solely once the T cell response had peaked. Across spike, vaccine-associated CD4 TCRs were found, dominant at 160-218 and 743-854. Of spike-specific TCRs, nearly half reportedly target regions left unmutated in variants. The donors showed a predominance of white British ancestry and of females, with possible underestimation of clonal diversity.

V was trimmed by 1 base and J by 6 bases, leaving 9 bases between them. Looked up from germline, CDR1 is LGHDT and CDR2 is YNNKEL (reference sequence). The CDR3 length is 13 residues. The clonotype was recovered from an adult in good health. The chain employs TRBV3-1 (or the pseudogene TRBV3-2) and TRBJ1-1; D is unresolved. The sequencing used peripheral blood, collected on day 0 of MenACWY control vaccination. CDR3 in DNA: TGTGCCAGCAGCCAAGCTCCGAGGGCTGAAGCTTTCTTT. This translates into CASSQAPRAEAFF.